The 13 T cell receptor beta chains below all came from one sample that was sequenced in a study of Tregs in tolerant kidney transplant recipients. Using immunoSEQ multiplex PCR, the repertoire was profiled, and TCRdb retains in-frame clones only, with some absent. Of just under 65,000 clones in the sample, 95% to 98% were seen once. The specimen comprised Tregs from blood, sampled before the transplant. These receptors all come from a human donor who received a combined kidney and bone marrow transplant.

CDR3 protein: CASSLILTGGSYEQYF. In DNA form, the CDR3 reads TGTGCCAGCAGCCTAATACTGACAGGAGGCTCCTACGAGCAGTACTTC. This chain connects TRBV5-6 to TRBJ2-7, with D perhaps matching TRBD1 (6 bases). The CDR3 loop spans 16 amino acids. V was cut by 4 bases and J by 0 bases, with 17 bases left in between. Looked up from germline, CDR1 is SGHDT and CDR2 is YYEEEE.

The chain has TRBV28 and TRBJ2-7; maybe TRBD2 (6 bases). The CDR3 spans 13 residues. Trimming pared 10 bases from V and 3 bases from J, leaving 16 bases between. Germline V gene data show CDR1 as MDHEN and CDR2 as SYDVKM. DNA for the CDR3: TGTGCCAATCGCCGACTGGGGGGCTACGAGCAGTACTTC. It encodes CANRRLGGYEQYF.

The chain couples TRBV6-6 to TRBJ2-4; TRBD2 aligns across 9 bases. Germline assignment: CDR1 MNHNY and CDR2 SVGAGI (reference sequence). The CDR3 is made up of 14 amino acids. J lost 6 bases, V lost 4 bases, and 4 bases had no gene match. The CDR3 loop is CASSWGSGRNIQYF. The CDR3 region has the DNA TGTGCCAGCAGTTGGGGTAGCGGGAGAAACATTCAGTACTTC.

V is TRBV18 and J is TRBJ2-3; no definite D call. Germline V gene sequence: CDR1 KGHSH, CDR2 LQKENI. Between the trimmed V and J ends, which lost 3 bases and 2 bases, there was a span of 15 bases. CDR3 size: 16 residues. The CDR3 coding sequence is TGTGCCAGCTCACCGGCTCGACTCCTCCACACAGATACGCAGTATTTT. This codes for CASSPARLLHTDTQYF.

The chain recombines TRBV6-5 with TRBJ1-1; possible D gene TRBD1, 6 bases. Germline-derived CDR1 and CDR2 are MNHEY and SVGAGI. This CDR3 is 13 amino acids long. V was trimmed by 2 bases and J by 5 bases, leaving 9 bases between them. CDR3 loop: CASSYRTVTEAFF. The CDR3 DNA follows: TGTGCCAGCAGTTACCGGACAGTAACTGAAGCTTTCTTT.

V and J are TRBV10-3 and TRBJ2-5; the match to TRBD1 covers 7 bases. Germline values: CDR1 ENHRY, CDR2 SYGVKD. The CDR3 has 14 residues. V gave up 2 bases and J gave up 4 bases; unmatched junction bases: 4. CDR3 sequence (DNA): TGTGCCATCAGTGAGCCGACAGGGCGAGAGACCCAGTACTTC. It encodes CAISEPTGRETQYF.

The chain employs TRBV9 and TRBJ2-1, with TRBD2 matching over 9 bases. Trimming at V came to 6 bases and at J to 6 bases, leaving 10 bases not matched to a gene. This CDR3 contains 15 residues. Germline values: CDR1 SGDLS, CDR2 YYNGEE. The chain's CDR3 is CASNGLAGTPNEQFF. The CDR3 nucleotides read TGTGCCAGCAATGGTCTAGCGGGAACCCCCAATGAGCAGTTCTTC.

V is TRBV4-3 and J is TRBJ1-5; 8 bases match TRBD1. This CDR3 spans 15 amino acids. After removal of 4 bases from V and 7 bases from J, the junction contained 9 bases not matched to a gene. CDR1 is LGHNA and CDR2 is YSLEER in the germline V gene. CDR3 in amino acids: CASSLQDRADQPQHF. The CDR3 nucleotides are TGCGCCAGCAGCCTTCAGGACAGGGCCGACCAGCCCCAGCATTTT.

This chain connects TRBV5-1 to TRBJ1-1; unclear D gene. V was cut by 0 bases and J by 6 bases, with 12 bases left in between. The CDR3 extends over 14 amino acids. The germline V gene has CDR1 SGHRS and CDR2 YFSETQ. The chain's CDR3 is CASSLGEPGAEAFF. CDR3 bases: TGCGCCAGCAGCTTGGGGGAGCCCGGGGCTGAAGCTTTCTTT. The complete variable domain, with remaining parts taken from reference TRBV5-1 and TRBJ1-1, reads KAGVTQTPRYLIKTRGQQVTLSCSPISGHRSVSWYQQTPGQGLQFLFEYFSETQRNKGNFPGRFSGRQFSNSRSEMNVSTLELGDSALYLCASSLGEPGAEAFFGQGTRLTVV.

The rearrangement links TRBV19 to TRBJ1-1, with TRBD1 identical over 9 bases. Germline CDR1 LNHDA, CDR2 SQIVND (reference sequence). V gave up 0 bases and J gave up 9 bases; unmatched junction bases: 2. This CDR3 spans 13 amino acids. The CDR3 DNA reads TGTGCCAGTAGTATAGAAACAGGGGGCCAAGCTTTCTTT. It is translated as CASSIETGGQAFF.

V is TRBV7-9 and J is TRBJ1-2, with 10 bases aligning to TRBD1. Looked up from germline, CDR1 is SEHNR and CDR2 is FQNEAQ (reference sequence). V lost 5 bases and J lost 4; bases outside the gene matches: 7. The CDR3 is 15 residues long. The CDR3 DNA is TGTGCCAGCAGCACACCGGGACAGGGGATCTATGGCTACACCTTC. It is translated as CASSTPGQGIYGYTF.

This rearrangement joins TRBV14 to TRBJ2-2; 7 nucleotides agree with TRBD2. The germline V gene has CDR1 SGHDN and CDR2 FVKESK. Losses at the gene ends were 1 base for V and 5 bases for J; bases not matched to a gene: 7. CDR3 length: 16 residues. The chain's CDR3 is CASSQAVGAGTGELFF. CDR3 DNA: TGTGCCAGCAGCCAAGCCGTAGGAGCGGGAACCGGGGAGCTGTTTTTT. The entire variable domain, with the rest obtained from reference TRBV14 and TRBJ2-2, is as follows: EAGVTQFPSHSVIEKGQTVTLRCDPISGHDNLYWYRRVMGKEIKFLLHFVKESKQDESGMPNNRFLAERTGGTYSTLKVQPAELEDSGVYFCASSQAVGAGTGELFFGEGSRLTVL.

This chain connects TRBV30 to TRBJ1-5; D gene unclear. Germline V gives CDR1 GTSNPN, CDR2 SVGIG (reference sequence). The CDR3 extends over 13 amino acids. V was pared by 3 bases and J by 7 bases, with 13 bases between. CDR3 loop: CAWSRAGEQPQHF. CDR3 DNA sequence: TGTGCCTGGAGCCGGGCCGGGGAGCAGCCCCAGCATTTT.